The 15 T cell receptor beta chains listed next were all sequenced from one sample in a study of shared clonotypes between healthy human individuals. TCRdb's copy holds only in-frame clones and misses some; the assay was immunoSEQ multiplex PCR. The sample has more than 500,000 clones, roughly 96% seen once. Terminally differentiated effector memory CD45RA+ cells were excluded by CCR7 positive selection of CD45RO-negative cells. The specimen was naive CD8+ T cells sorted from blood. These TCRs come from a woman aged 25-40 years in good health.

The chain combines TRBV7-7 with TRBJ2-5; D might be TRBD2 (5 bases). The better agreement between TRBJ2-7 and the DNA end casts doubt on the J call. Germline V CDR1 and CDR2: SSHAT, FNYEAQ (reference sequence). The CDR3 spans 13 residues. The CDR3 nucleotides read TGTGCCAGCAGCCTGTCCTCGGGGAGCGAGCAGTACTTC. It is translated as CASSLSSGSEQYF.

As regards this clone: Other DNA sequences in the same sample also yield this CDR3. The chain couples TRBV5-6 to TRBJ2-7; the D gene is possibly TRBD1 (5 bases). The length of the CDR3 is 14 residues. V lost 0 bases, J lost 0 bases, and 7 bases lay in between. Germline V lookup: CDR1 SGHDT, CDR2 YYEEEE. CDR3 amino acids: CASSLAGSSYEQYF. CDR3 nucleotide sequence: TGTGCCAGCAGCTTGGCAGGGTCCTCCTACGAGCAGTACTTC.

The rearrangement links TRBV19 to TRBJ1-2; TRBD1 agrees at 9 bases. The J segment lost 2 bases and the V segment lost 7 bases, leaving 11 bases of the junction unmatched. Germline CDR1 LNHDA, CDR2 SQIVND (reference sequence). CDR3 length equals 16 residues. CDR3 sequence (DNA): TGTGCCAGTAACACCGGGACAGGGACAATCAACTATGGCTACACCTTC. It translates to CASNTGTGTINYGYTF. The full variable domain, with the rest looked up from reference TRBV19 and TRBJ1-2, is DGGITQSPKYLFRKEGQNVTLSCEQNLNHDAMYWYRQDPGQGLRLIYYSQIVNDFQKGDIAEGYSVSREKKESFPLTVTSAQKNPTAFYLCASNTGTGTINYGYTFGSGTRLTVV.

The count of this clone is one. The CDR3 bases are TGCAGCGTACAGGGGAGCTCCGAGCAGTACTTC. Translation gives CSVQGSSEQYF. J is TRBJ2-7 and V is TRBV29-1, with TRBD1 matching over 7 bases. The J segment lost 6 bases and the V segment lost 6 bases, leaving 5 bases of the junction unmatched. Germline CDR1 and CDR2: SQVTM and ANQGSEA. The CDR3 consists of 11 residues.

V and J are TRBV10-1 and TRBJ2-2; no reliable D call. V lost 8 bases and J lost 1, with 8 bases in between. Germline values: CDR1 WNHNN, CDR2 SYGVQD (reference sequence). This CDR3 has 13 amino acids. In DNA form, the CDR3 reads TGCGCCAGCGAAACCGGGAACACCGGGGAGCTGTTTTTT. Its translation is CASETGNTGELFF.

This chain links TRBV13 with TRBJ1-2; the D is unclear. The length of the CDR3 is 13 residues. V lost 3 bases to trimming and J lost 0 bases, with 5 bases between them. Germline V gives CDR1 PRHDT, CDR2 FYEKMQ (reference sequence). The CDR3 nucleotides are TGTGCCAGCAGCTTCGATCCTAACTATGGCTACACCTTC. As protein: CASSFDPNYGYTF.

V and J are TRBV11-2 and TRBJ1-2; 7 bases are a match to TRBD1. Germline trimming cut 5 bases from V and 4 bases from J; bases unmatched to any gene: 4. This CDR3 region has 13 residues. Germline CDR1 reads SGHAT; CDR2 reads FQNNGV. The CDR3 spells CASSPRDSYGYTF. CDR3 bases: TGTGCCAGCAGCCCGCGGGACAGCTATGGCTACACCTTC.

V gene TRBV9 combines with J gene TRBJ2-7; D uncertain. Trimming left V 3 bases short and J 0 bases short, with 16 bases between. CDR3 length: 16 amino acids. CDR1 SGDLS and CDR2 YYNGEE come from the germline V gene. The CDR3 sequence: CASSGRPFASSYEQYF. In DNA, the CDR3 is TGTGCCAGCAGCGGACGGCCATTTGCGAGCTCCTACGAGCAGTACTTC.

The chain uses TRBV27 and TRBJ2-1, with TRBD2 identical over 7 bases. The CDR3 is made up of 16 amino acids. Germline-derived CDR1 and CDR2 are MNHEY and SMNVEV (reference sequence). The ends lost 6 bases at V and 7 bases at J; junction bases unmatched: 15. CDR3 bases: TGTGCCAGCAGCCAGAGAGAGACTAGCACACCAAATGAGCAGTTCTTC. This codes for CASSQRETSTPNEQFF.

V and J are TRBV30 and TRBJ2-5, with D maybe TRBD2 (6 bases). Germline V CDR1 and CDR2: GTSNPN, SVGIG (reference sequence). Deletions cut 2 bases from V and 1 base from J, with 14 bases between. The CDR3 is made up of 15 amino acids. The DNA for the CDR3 is TGTGCCTGGAGTCTCGGTAGCGGATCCCAAGAGACCCAGTACTTC. Amino acid sequence: CAWSLGSGSQETQYF.

The chain uses TRBV28 and TRBJ1-2, with TRBD1 matching over 8 bases. Unmatched junction bases numbered 15, after V lost 4 bases and J lost 5 bases. The CDR3 is 17 residues long. From germline, CDR1 is MDHEN and CDR2 SYDVKM. As DNA, the CDR3 is TGTGCCAGCAGTTCCAACGACAGGGGAAAAGAACGTTATGGCTACACCTTC. It translates to CASSSNDRGKERYGYTF.

This clone came up once. The chain couples TRBV28 to TRBJ1-4; no firm D call. Per the germline V gene, CDR1 is MDHEN and CDR2 is SYDVKM. V was clipped by 6 bases and J by 0 bases, with 2 bases between them. This CDR3 region has 12 residues. The CDR3 here is CASSATNEKLFF. The DNA of the CDR3 is TGTGCCAGCAGCGCAACTAATGAAAAACTGTTTTTT. Looking up the rest from reference TRBV28 and TRBJ1-4 gives the full variable domain: DVKVTQSSRYLVKRTGEKVFLECVQDMDHENMFWYRQDPGLGLRLIYFSYDVKMKEKGDIPEGYSVSREKKERFSLILESASTNQTSMYLCASSATNEKLFFGSGTQLSVL.

Concerning this clone itself: At the DNA level, this CDR3 is encoded by other sequences in the same sample as well. V and J are TRBV27 and TRBJ1-5; D remains unclear. The germline V gene has CDR1 MNHEY and CDR2 SMNVEV (reference sequence). The ends were cut back, 6 bases at V and 0 bases at J, with 12 bases in the middle. This CDR3 contains 15 residues. In DNA, the CDR3 is TGTGCCAGCAGCCTGTCCGGCTATAGCAATCAGCCCCAGCATTTT. As protein: CASSLSGYSNQPQHF.

The V and J genes are TRBV10-3 and TRBJ2-2; 7 bases map to TRBD2. CDR1 and CDR2 from the germline V gene are ENHRY and SYGVKD. CDR3 size: 14 residues. J was trimmed by 1 base and V by 10 bases; bases with no gene match: 6. The CDR3 DNA reads as TGTGCCACCACCGCTAGCGGGAACACCGGGGAGCTGTTTTTT. Its translation: CATTASGNTGELFF.

The chain uses TRBV19 and TRBJ1-2; a possible D gene is TRBD1 (5 bases). V lost 11 bases and J 4 bases, leaving 14 bases between the germline ends. This CDR3 comprises 12 residues. Germline V CDR1 and CDR2: LNHDA, SQIVND (reference sequence). The CDR3 spells CACQTASYGYTF. The DNA of the CDR3 is TGTGCCTGTCAGACAGCGTCCTATGGCTACACCTTC.